The clone carrying this TCR beta chain was seen at least ten times. The antigen is not known. Individual cDNA molecules were tagged with unique molecular identifiers. Via MiXCR, TCRdb re-called the 5' RACE reads, giving one row per CDR3 protein. The data hold roughly 53,000 distinct CDR3 sequences, with less than 9.5% observed a single time. These data are taken from a study of early T cells in non-severe SARS-CoV-2 infection. Study details: Unsorted whole blood bulk RNA was sequenced, with unpaired chains. The study, taken as a whole, reports: Clonotype matching in VDJdb favored anti-spike CD8 responses and did not capture private and CD4 specificities.

The CDR3 is 14 amino acids. Germline V gene data show CDR1 as SEHNR and CDR2 as FQNEAQ (reference sequence). With 5 bases removed from V and 5 bases from J, the gap between germline ends came to 15 bases. The rearrangement uses TRBV7-9 and TRBJ2-5; possibly TRBD2 for D (7 bases). This clonotype originated in an adult who was a healthcare worker with PCR-confirmed SARS-CoV-2 infection or an uninfected control (not recorded which). Sequences were derived from whole blood, sampled at baseline. The chain's CDR3 is CASSRGAGGETQYF. The CDR3 region has the DNA TGTGCCAGCAGCCGGGGGGCCGGAGGGGAGACCCAGTACTTC.